These 20 T cell receptor beta chains share one sample of origin, sequenced in a study of T cell responses to AZD1222 COVID-19 vaccine. Some clones are missing from TCRdb's copy, which holds only in-frame ones; the method was immunoSEQ multiplex PCR. The sample includes about 140,000 clones, about nine tenths seen only once; the top ten take 1.7%. Source: peripheral blood, taken on day 0 of AZD1222 vaccination. These receptors came from an adult in good health.

The chain joins TRBV1 to TRBJ2-2; the table's D call, TRBD2, was not checked against the DNA. TRBV1 is a listed pseudogene. CDR3 length: 18 amino acids. The CDR3 nucleotides are TGCACCAGCAGCCAAGATAGGCGCGGGAGGCCAAACACCGGGGAGCTGTTTTTT. Its translation is CTSSQDRRGRPNTGELFF.

In this sample, this clone turned up once. This sequence joins TRBV7-9 and TRBJ2-3; TRBD1 matches 8 bases. The CDR3 loop spans 15 amino acids. Germline values: CDR1 SEHNR, CDR2 FQNEAQ (reference sequence). V shed 5 bases and J 3 bases; nucleotides not matched to a gene: 7. The CDR3 coding sequence is TGTGCCAGCAGCCCCGGACAGGGTTTAACAGATACGCAGTATTTT. This encodes CASSPGQGLTDTQYF.

This sequence joins TRBV11-2 and TRBJ1-4; D is possibly TRBD1 (6 bases). The CDR3 length is 17 residues. The V end was cut by 4 bases, the J end by 10 bases, with 25 bases between. The germline V gene encodes CDR1 SGHAT and CDR2 FQNNGV. CDR3 coding DNA: TGTGCCAGCAGCTCTCCGAGGAGGGGGTCCGGGCAAGGAAAACTGTTTTTT. Residues: CASSSPRRGSGQGKLFF.

The V gene is TRBV2, the J gene TRBJ1-4, with 7 bases aligning to TRBD1. This CDR3 comprises 14 residues. V shed 5 bases, J shed 8 bases, and the junction held 8 bases outside the gene matches. Germline lookup yields CDR1 SNHLY and CDR2 FYNNEI. The CDR3 DNA sequence: TGTGCCAGCAGTAAACGTTCAGGGGGGGAAAAACTGTTTTTT. Amino acid sequence: CASSKRSGGEKLFF.

The V call is TRBV5-4, the J call TRBJ2-5; TRBD1 aligns across 7 bases. There are 14 residues in the CDR3. Per the germline V gene, CDR1 is SGHNT and CDR2 is YYREEE (reference sequence). V was clipped by 5 bases and J by 2 bases; unmatched bases: 6. CDR3 coding DNA: TGTGCCAGCAGTTCCGGACAGGATCAAGAGACCCAGTACTTC. It encodes CASSSGQDQETQYF.

This clone was counted only a few times. V and J are TRBV18 and TRBJ2-7; TRBD2 aligns across 10 bases. V lost 4 bases, J lost 1 base, and 4 bases stayed unmatched. Germline V gives CDR1 KGHSH, CDR2 LQKENI. CDR3 length: 15 residues. The CDR3 loop reads CASSQLAGASYEQYF. CDR3 sequence (DNA): TGTGCCAGCTCACAGCTAGCGGGAGCATCCTACGAGCAGTACTTC.

The DNA of the CDR3 is TGTGCAAGTCGCCTGGTCGGGACAGATTTCGCTGGGGCCAACGTCCTGACTTTC. It codes for CASRLVGTDFAGANVLTF. V usage is TRBV12-2 and J usage is TRBJ2-6; the table's D gene call, TRBD1, was not cross checked with the DNA. TRBV12-2 is a pseudogene segment. This CDR3 has 18 amino acids.

Details on this clone: Other DNA sequences in this specimen translate into the identical CDR3. V gene TRBV12-3 or TRBV12-4 combines with J gene TRBJ1-2; D remains unclear. V shed 5 bases and J shed 7 bases, with 14 bases lying between them. The CDR3 extends over 13 amino acids. The CDR3 bases are TGTGCCAGCAGTGCCAAGGTTGGGCGTGGCTACACCTTC. This gives the protein CASSAKVGRGYTF.

V gene TRBV7-9 combines with J gene TRBJ1-4, with TRBD1 as a possible D gene (6 bases). V was cut by 4 bases and J by 3 bases, with 12 bases left in between. The germline gives CDR1 SEHNR, CDR2 FQNEAQ (reference sequence). The CDR3 runs to 15 residues. DNA for the CDR3: TGTGCCAGCAGCTCACAGGGTGGGCCTAATGAAAAACTGTTTTTT. It is translated as CASSSQGGPNEKLFF.

The rearrangement uses TRBV29-1 and TRBJ1-2; 7 bases fit TRBD1. Germline CDR1 SQVTM, CDR2 ANQGSEA. The V and J ends lost 7 bases and 1 base, in that order; junction bases with no gene match: 9. The CDR3 is 14 residues long. The CDR3 bases are TGCAGCGACGGGACAGTTCCCCTTAACTATGGCTACACCTTC. Encoded protein: CSDGTVPLNYGYTF.

The J gene is TRBJ1-5, the V gene TRBV19; no firm D call. Germline V gene data show CDR1 as LNHDA and CDR2 as SQIVND (reference sequence). The CDR3 consists of 15 residues. Trimming removed 7 bases at V and 4 bases at J, with 17 bases between. CDR3 bases: TGTGCCAGTACCACTCCGTTGGCGGGGAATCAGCCCCAGCATTTT. Protein product: CASTTPLAGNQPQHF.

The chain employs TRBV5-1 and TRBJ2-1; 10 positions agree with TRBD1. The trim removed 4 bases at V and 7 bases at J, leaving 5 bases unmatched. Germline loops: CDR1 SGHRS, CDR2 YFSETQ. The CDR3 extends over 14 amino acids. The CDR3 region has the DNA TGCGCCAGCAGCACTGGGGGACAGGGGAATGAGCAGTTCTTC. Translated: CASSTGGQGNEQFF.

The rearrangement uses TRBV5-1 and TRBJ1-2; possible D gene TRBD1, 5 bases. Deletions cut 1 base from V and 3 bases from J, with 13 bases between. The germline gives CDR1 SGHRS, CDR2 YFSETQ. This CDR3 is built from 15 residues. This CDR3 is CASSLLFGGDYGYTF. The CDR3 region has the DNA TGCGCCAGCAGCTTGTTATTTGGGGGAGACTATGGCTACACCTTC. Using reference TRBV5-1 and TRBJ1-2 for the parts outside the CDR3, the full variable domain is KAGVTQTPRYLIKTRGQQVTLSCSPISGHRSVSWYQQTPGQGLQFLFEYFSETQRNKGNFPGRFSGRQFSNSRSEMNVSTLELGDSALYLCASSLLFGGDYGYTFGSGTRLTVV.

This chain joins TRBV3-1 (or the pseudogene TRBV3-2) and TRBJ1-2; TRBD1 matches at 9 bases. V was pared by 5 bases and J by 10 bases, with 11 bases of the junction left unmatched. CDR1 is LGHDT, CDR2 YNNKEL, per germline (reference sequence). The CDR3 totals 14 residues. The CDR3 DNA follows: TGTGCCAGCAGCTCTCGGACAGGGGCATCAATCTACACCTTC. Protein: CASSSRTGASIYTF.

J is TRBJ1-4 and V is TRBV6-5, with D possibly being TRBD1 (5 bases). Trimming left V 7 bases short and J 8 bases short, with 11 bases between. The CDR3 has 12 residues. Germline V gene lookup returns CDR1 MNHEY and CDR2 SVGAGI. CDR3 bases: TGTGCCAGCATGACAGAGGAAGAAAAACTGTTTTTT. As protein: CASMTEEEKLFF.

A remark on this clone: Sequence at one end of the junction differs from germline and may be a read error. The rearrangement joins TRBV2 to TRBJ1-1, with unresolved D. The CDR3 contains 14 residues. The germline gives CDR1 SNHLY, CDR2 FYNNEI. CDR3 protein: CAISPLTLNTEAFF. The CDR3 DNA reads as TGTGCCATCAGTCCTTTAACATTGAACACTGAAGCTTTCTTT.

The rearrangement uses TRBV6-5 and TRBJ2-1; D is possibly TRBD2 (6 bases). The CDR3 consists of 15 residues. Germline V CDR1 and CDR2: MNHEY, SVGAGI. V was clipped by 2 bases and J by 8 bases, with 16 bases between them. CDR3 protein: CASSYAGLPSDEQFF. CDR3 DNA: TGTGCCAGCAGTTACGCGGGACTCCCTTCCGATGAGCAGTTCTTC.

The rearrangement links TRBV3-1 (or the pseudogene TRBV3-2) to TRBJ1-1; D is perhaps TRBD1 (5 bases). Germline V gene data show CDR1 as LGHDT and CDR2 as YNNKEL (reference sequence). The length of the CDR3 is 16 residues. The germline V and J ends were trimmed by 1 base and 0 bases, with 12 bases remaining between them. The CDR3 sequence: CASSQGGRRMNTEAFF. CDR3 DNA: TGTGCCAGCAGCCAAGGGGGACGAAGGATGAACACTGAAGCTTTCTTT.

V gene TRBV28 combines with J gene TRBJ2-1; maybe TRBD1 (5 bases). V dropped 4 bases and J dropped 10 bases, with 17 bases sitting between them. Germline V gene data show CDR1 as MDHEN and CDR2 as SYDVKM. The CDR3 has 14 amino acids. The CDR3 region has the DNA TGTGCCAGCAGTTCCCCCTCGGCGGCAGGGGAGCAGTTCTTC. It codes for CASSSPSAAGEQFF.

The chain joins TRBV15 to TRBJ1-6, with 9 bases identical to TRBD1. The CDR3 has 14 amino acids. With 4 bases clipped from V and 6 bases from J, the junction kept 1 base outside the gene matches. The germline CDR1 and CDR2 sequences are LNHNV and YYDKDF (reference sequence). CDR3 coding DNA: TGTGCCACCAGCAAGGACAGGGGTAATTCACCCCTCCACTTT. Residues: CATSKDRGNSPLHF.